The entry below describes one T cell receptor beta chain. Its antigen remains unknown. This record belongs to a study of identical twins. Whole-study results and caveats: Models underpredicted monozygotic twin sharing of out-of-frame TCR alpha. Invariant cells of the MAIT and iNKT types might have partly distorted the zero-insertion analyses.

Using its own MiXCR run on the 5' RACE reads, TCRdb lists one record per CDR3 protein. The sample includes 450,000 or so distinct CDR3 sequences, approximately 15% of them seen just once. The CDR3 runs 14 residues. Germline lookup yields CDR1 SGDLS and CDR2 YYNGEE. V lost 3 bases to trimming and J lost 4 bases, with 13 bases between them. These data were also filed under a second study, of yellow fever vaccine responses in identical twins.

The sequence came from a woman aged 18 to 35 in good health. The rearrangement uses TRBV9 and TRBJ2-5, with D possibly matching TRBD2 (5 bases). Sequencing was carried out using CD4+ T cells sorted from blood. The CDR3: CASSASSRGETQYF. In nucleotides, the CDR3 is TGTGCCAGCAGCGCCTCCTCCCGGGGAGAGACCCAGTACTTC. The complete variable domain, with remaining parts taken from reference TRBV9 and TRBJ2-5, reads DSGVTQTPKHLITATGQRVTLRCSPRSGDLSVYWYQQSLDQGLQFLIQYYNGEERAKGNILERFSAQQFPDLHSELNLSSLELGDSALYFCASSASSRGETQYFGPGTRLLVL.